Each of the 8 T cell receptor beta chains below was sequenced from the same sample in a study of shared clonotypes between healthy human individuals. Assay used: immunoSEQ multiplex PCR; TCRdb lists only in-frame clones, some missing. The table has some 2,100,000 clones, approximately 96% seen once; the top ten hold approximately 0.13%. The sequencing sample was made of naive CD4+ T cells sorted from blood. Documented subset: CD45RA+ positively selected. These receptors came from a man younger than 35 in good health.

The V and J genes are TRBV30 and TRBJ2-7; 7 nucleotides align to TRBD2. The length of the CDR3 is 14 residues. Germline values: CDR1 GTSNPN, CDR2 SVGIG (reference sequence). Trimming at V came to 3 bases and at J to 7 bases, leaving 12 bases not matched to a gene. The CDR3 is CAWSLGGFVGEQYF. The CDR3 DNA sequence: TGTGCCTGGAGCCTGGGAGGGTTTGTTGGGGAGCAGTACTTC.

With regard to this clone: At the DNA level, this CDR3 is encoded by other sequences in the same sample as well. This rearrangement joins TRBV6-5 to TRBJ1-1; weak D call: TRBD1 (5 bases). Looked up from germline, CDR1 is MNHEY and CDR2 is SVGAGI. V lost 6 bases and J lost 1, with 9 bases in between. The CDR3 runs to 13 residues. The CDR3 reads CASRRGKNTEAFF. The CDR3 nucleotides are TGTGCCAGCAGACGGGGGAAGAACACTGAAGCTTTCTTT.

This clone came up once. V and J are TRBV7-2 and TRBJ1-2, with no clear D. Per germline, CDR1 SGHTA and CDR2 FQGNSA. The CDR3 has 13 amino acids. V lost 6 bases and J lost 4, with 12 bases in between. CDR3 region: CASSSGSFYGYTF. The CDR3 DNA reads TGTGCCAGCAGTTCGGGATCCTTCTATGGCTACACCTTC. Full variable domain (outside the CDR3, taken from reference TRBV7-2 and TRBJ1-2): GAGVSQSPSNKVTEKGKDVELRCDPISGHTALYWYRQSLGQGLEFLIYFQGNSAPDKSGLPSDRFSAERTGGSVSTLTIQRTQQEDSAVYLCASSSGSFYGYTFGSGTRLTVV.

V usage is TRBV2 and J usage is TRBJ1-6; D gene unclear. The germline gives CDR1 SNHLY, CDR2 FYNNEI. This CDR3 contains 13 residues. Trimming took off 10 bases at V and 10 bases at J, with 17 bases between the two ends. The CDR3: CATTRVSGSPLHF. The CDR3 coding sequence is TGTGCCACCACGAGGGTAAGCGGCTCACCCCTCCACTTT.

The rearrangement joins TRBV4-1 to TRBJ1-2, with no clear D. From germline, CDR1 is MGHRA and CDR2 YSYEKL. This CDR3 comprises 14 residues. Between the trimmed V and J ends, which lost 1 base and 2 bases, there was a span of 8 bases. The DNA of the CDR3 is TGCGCCAGCAGCCAAGGGGCGAACAACTATGGCTACACCTTC. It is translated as CASSQGANNYGYTF.

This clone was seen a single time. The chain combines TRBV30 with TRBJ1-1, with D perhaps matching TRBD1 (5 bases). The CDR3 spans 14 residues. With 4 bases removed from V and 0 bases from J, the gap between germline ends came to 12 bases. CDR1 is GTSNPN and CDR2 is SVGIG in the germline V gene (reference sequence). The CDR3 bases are TGTGCCTGGACCAGGGCTAATATGAACACTGAAGCTTTCTTT. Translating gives CAWTRANMNTEAFF.

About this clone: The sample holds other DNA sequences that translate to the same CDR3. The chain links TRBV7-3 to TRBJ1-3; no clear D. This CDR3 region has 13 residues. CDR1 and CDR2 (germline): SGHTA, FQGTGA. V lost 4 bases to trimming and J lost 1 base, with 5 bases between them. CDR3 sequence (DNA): TGTGCCAGCAGCTCGGGTTCTGGAAACACCATATATTTT. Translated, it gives CASSSGSGNTIYF.

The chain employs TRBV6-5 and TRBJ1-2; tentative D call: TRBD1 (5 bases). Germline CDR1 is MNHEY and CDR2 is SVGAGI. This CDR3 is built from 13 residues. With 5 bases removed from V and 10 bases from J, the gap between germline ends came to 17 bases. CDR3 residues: CASSAAGAGYYTF. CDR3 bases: TGTGCCAGCAGTGCCGCCGGGGCTGGCTACTACACCTTC.